This TCR beta chain was identified during a study of tumor and adjacent non-tumor tissue in lung cancer. As for the study in general: There were 11 to 13 adenocarcinoma, a couple of squamous cell carcinoma and 1 small cell lung cancer cases.

The germline V gene has CDR1 SQVTM and CDR2 ANQGSEA. Trimming cost V 2 bases and J 4 bases, with 13 bases left between them. The CDR3 consists of 14 residues. The library came from three nested PCR rounds adapted from ARM-PCR protocols. In TCRdb, the multiplex PCR reads were re-called with MiXCR into one record per CDR3 protein. Here the sample spans about 43,000 distinct CDR3 sequences, 60% being singletons. This sample's RNA came from whole unsorted tissue. Distant lung tissue was collected more than 3 cm away from the tumor edge. Chemotherapy-naive patients with new lung cancer underwent thoracic surgery in China, August–late 2014. As regards this clonotype: No antigen is known for it.

Overall study results and limits: Shorter survival was associated with higher TCR diversity in tumors. Compared with tumor, normal lung showed significantly lower TCR diversity.

The source material was distant non-tumor lung tissue. This chain joins TRBV29-1 and TRBJ2-3; D might be TRBD1 or TRBD2, each matching 5 bases. The clonotype originates from a middle-aged man with non-small cell lung cancer. Here the CDR3 reads CSVERAGSADTQYF. DNA of the CDR3: TGCAGCGTTGAAAGAGCAGGGAGCGCAGATACGCAGTATTTT.